One and the same sample provided the 10 T cell receptor beta chains below, sequenced in a study of shared T cell receptors in the human thymus. Clones were sequenced by immunoSEQ multiplex PCR, and TCRdb holds only the in-frame ones, with some missing. Here the sample spans hundreds of thousands of clones, 85% to 95% being singletons. Sequenced: thymocytes. Receptors originate from a human donor.

This chain joins TRBV5-4 and TRBJ2-5; TRBD1 agrees at 9 bases. The CDR3 is 15 amino acids. The J segment lost 4 bases and the V segment lost 2 bases, leaving 6 bases of the junction unmatched. The germline V gene has CDR1 SGHNT and CDR2 YYREEE (reference sequence). CDR3 nucleotide sequence: TGTGCCAGCAGCTTTGTAGGACAGGGGAGAGAGACCCAGTACTTC. It translates to CASSFVGQGRETQYF.

The chain uses TRBV2 and TRBJ2-7, with D maybe TRBD2 (6 bases). Per germline, CDR1 SNHLY and CDR2 FYNNEI. This CDR3 region has 16 residues. Trimming pared 0 bases from V and 2 bases from J, leaving 14 bases between. The CDR3 sequence is CASSEAFGGPTYEQYF. CDR3 DNA sequence: TGTGCCAGCAGTGAAGCCTTCGGGGGACCCACCTACGAGCAGTACTTC.

The gene calls are TRBV5-1 and TRBJ2-1, with a tentative D call TRBD2 (5 bases). The germline V gene encodes CDR1 SGHRS and CDR2 YFSETQ. This CDR3 has 17 residues. V lost 3 bases to trimming and J lost 7 bases, with 23 bases between them. The CDR3 loop reads CASSSVRGHYLGNEQFF. The CDR3 DNA reads as TGCGCCAGCAGCTCCGTCCGAGGGCACTACCTAGGGAATGAGCAGTTCTTC.

The rearrangement links TRBV6-5 to TRBJ2-1, with D possibly matching TRBD1 (5 bases). The CDR3 extends over 15 amino acids. Between the trimmed V and J ends, which lost 3 bases and 8 bases, there was a span of 17 bases. CDR1 and CDR2 (germline): MNHEY, SVGAGI. The CDR3 coding sequence is TGTGCCAGCAGTTATTTTAAGACAGCCTTGTATGAGCAGTTCTTC. It specifies CASSYFKTALYEQFF.

The V gene is TRBV28, the J gene TRBJ1-4; the D gene is possibly TRBD1 (6 bases). V shed 4 bases and J shed 5 bases, with 8 bases lying between them. This CDR3 contains 13 residues. The V gene's germline CDR1 is MDHEN and CDR2 SYDVKM. The CDR3 sequence is CASSSDRNEKLFF. The DNA for the CDR3 is TGTGCCAGCAGTTCCGACAGGAATGAAAAACTGTTTTTT.

This clone has more than one count but fewer than ten. V and J are TRBV29-1 and TRBJ1-1, with D unresolved. V was pared by 0 bases and J by 3 bases, with 11 bases between. Germline assignment: CDR1 SQVTM and CDR2 ANQGSEA. The CDR3 totals 14 residues. The CDR3 region is CSVEDLRDHTEAFF. The CDR3 bases are TGCAGCGTTGAAGATCTGAGGGATCACACTGAAGCTTTCTTT.

CDR3 in DNA: TGTGCTAGTGGTTTCGGTGTAGCGAGTAACCCCTACGAGCAGTACTTC. Amino acid sequence: CASGFGVASNPYEQYF. This chain joins TRBV12-5 and TRBJ2-7; D is perhaps TRBD2 (5 bases). The CDR3 length is 16 residues. V was pared by 3 bases and J by 2 bases, with 17 bases between. Germline lookup yields CDR1 LGHNT and CDR2 FRNRAP.

The chain uses TRBV9 and TRBJ2-1; 13 positions match TRBD2. The CDR3 is 17 residues long. V dropped 3 bases and J dropped 10; count of bases not matched to a gene: 13. Germline assignment: CDR1 SGDLS and CDR2 YYNGEE. The CDR3 loop is CASSASGTSGTGKEQFF. Here the CDR3 DNA reads TGTGCCAGCAGCGCCTCCGGGACTAGCGGGACCGGGAAAGAGCAGTTCTTC.

The chain employs TRBV29-1 and TRBJ2-1; possibly TRBD1 for D (5 bases). Trimming cost V 0 bases and J 5 bases, with 17 bases left between them. Germline CDR1 and CDR2: SQVTM and ANQGSEA. The CDR3 has 16 amino acids. In DNA, the CDR3 is TGCAGCGTTGAAGATGCAGGGTTGCGACACAACAATGAGCAGTTCTTC. Protein product: CSVEDAGLRHNNEQFF.

The chain recombines TRBV28 with TRBJ2-1, with D possibly matching TRBD1 (6 bases). Trimming left V 2 bases short and J 5 bases short, with 13 bases between. Germline lookup yields CDR1 MDHEN and CDR2 SYDVKM. The CDR3 is 15 residues long. CDR3: CASSLQGRKNNEQFF. The CDR3 DNA reads as TGTGCCAGCAGTTTACAGGGGAGAAAGAACAATGAGCAGTTCTTC.